These T cell receptor beta chains were read from a single sample in a study of graft-versus-host responses after intestinal transplantation. Measured with immunoSEQ multiplex PCR; TCRdb has only the in-frame clones, and not every one. The sample consists of just under 65,000 clones, around 90% of them appearing once. The sample consisted of ileum tissue, taken less than 400 days after transplant. Receptors originate from a human patient who received an intestinal transplant, so some T cells may come from the graft donor. CDR3s include the opening cysteine and the closing phenylalanine or tryptophan. The order of the fields is D gene, V gene, J gene, CDR3 protein. D genes are given only for firm matches.

d_gene: TRBD1; v_gene: TRBV5-6; j_gene: TRBJ2-1; CDR3aa: CASSLTGQGDEQFF
d_gene: TRBD1; v_gene: TRBV7-4; j_gene: TRBJ2-5; CDR3aa: CASRIPDRPGVETQYF
d_gene: TRBD1; v_gene: TRBV10-2; j_gene: TRBJ1-5; CDR3aa: CASSNRGGEPQHF
d_gene: TRBD1; v_gene: TRBV6-5; j_gene: TRBJ1-1; CDR3aa: CASLDRGRGDTEAFF
d_gene: .; v_gene: TRBV7-9; j_gene: TRBJ2-7; CDR3aa: CASSLGRGRGEQYF
d_gene: .; v_gene: TRBV2; j_gene: TRBJ1-2; CDR3aa: CASSGDAKGYGYTF
d_gene: TRBD2; v_gene: TRBV2; j_gene: TRBJ2-2; CDR3aa: CASRVGLAGTGELFF
d_gene: TRBD1; v_gene: TRBV5-1; j_gene: TRBJ2-7; CDR3aa: CASSLRSGDRVSYEQYF
d_gene: .; v_gene: TRBV4-1; j_gene: TRBJ1-5; CDR3aa: CASSQAVPVFPQHF
d_gene: .; v_gene: TRBV19; j_gene: TRBJ1-6; CDR3aa: CASRVRHRPYYNSPLHF
d_gene: TRBD2; v_gene: TRBV13; j_gene: TRBJ2-3; CDR3aa: CASSLELAEGTDTQYF
d_gene: TRBD1; v_gene: TRBV30; j_gene: TRBJ1-2; CDR3aa: CAWRDRGRGYDGYTF
d_gene: TRBD1; v_gene: TRBV2; j_gene: TRBJ1-1; CDR3aa: CASTPDRSMNTEAFF
d_gene: TRBD2; v_gene: TRBV4-2; j_gene: TRBJ2-3; CDR3aa: CASSQAFSGGPFTDTQYF
d_gene: .; v_gene: TRBV10-3; j_gene: TRBJ1-1; CDR3aa: CAIAQETGNTEAFF
d_gene: TRBD1; v_gene: TRBV29-1; j_gene: TRBJ1-3; CDR3aa: CSVEDDRAIGNTIYF
d_gene: .; v_gene: TRBV5-1; j_gene: TRBJ2-2; CDR3aa: CASSLTGTANTGELFF
d_gene: TRBD1; v_gene: TRBV6-5; j_gene: TRBJ1-4; CDR3aa: CASSGGQGRGEKLFF
d_gene: .; v_gene: TRBV19; j_gene: TRBJ2-1; CDR3aa: CASSGPNSYNEQFF
d_gene: .; v_gene: TRBV12-5; j_gene: TRBJ2-1; CDR3aa: CASGLVRRANEQFF
d_gene: TRBD1; v_gene: TRBV14; j_gene: TRBJ1-6; CDR3aa: CASSPLDRGLGSPLHF
d_gene: .; v_gene: TRBV6-5; j_gene: TRBJ1-5; CDR3aa: CASKRAASNQPQHF
d_gene: TRBD1; v_gene: TRBV10-3; j_gene: TRBJ1-2; CDR3aa: CAISDGTEFYGYTF
d_gene: .; v_gene: TRBV6-6; j_gene: TRBJ2-2; CDR3aa: CASSYVAGSTGELFF
d_gene: .; v_gene: TRBV6-4; j_gene: TRBJ2-1; CDR3aa: CASSDSGGHTNNEQFF
d_gene: .; v_gene: TRBV19; j_gene: TRBJ1-2; CDR3aa: CASNPGDGYTF
d_gene: TRBD2; v_gene: TRBV7-2; j_gene: TRBJ2-2; CDR3aa: CASSLVLLAGTGDTGELFF
d_gene: TRBD2; v_gene: TRBV9; j_gene: TRBJ2-3; CDR3aa: CASSVAGTSGGVTDTQYF
d_gene: .; v_gene: TRBV5-1; j_gene: TRBJ1-2; CDR3aa: CASSGRTGRDYGYTF
d_gene: TRBD1; v_gene: TRBV29-1; j_gene: TRBJ1-1; CDR3aa: CSVARTGGYTEAFF
d_gene: .; v_gene: TRBV5-4; j_gene: TRBJ2-2; CDR3aa: CASSSRTGSGELFF
d_gene: .; v_gene: TRBV6-6; j_gene: TRBJ1-2; CDR3aa: CASSYSTGYGYTF
d_gene: .; v_gene: TRBV11-2; j_gene: TRBJ2-7; CDR3aa: CASSPSPGSPIQGF
d_gene: TRBD2; v_gene: TRBV9; j_gene: TRBJ2-5; CDR3aa: CASSVETSGKGETQYF
d_gene: .; v_gene: TRBV28; j_gene: TRBJ2-7; CDR3aa: CASSLVGDYEQYF
d_gene: .; v_gene: TRBV7-9; j_gene: TRBJ2-7; CDR3aa: CASSLGQEQYF
d_gene: .; v_gene: TRBV28; j_gene: TRBJ1-2; CDR3aa: CASRGGGTQLTYGYTF
d_gene: .; v_gene: TRBV5-1; j_gene: TRBJ2-5; CDR3aa: CASSSGQSGQETQYF
d_gene: .; v_gene: TRBV29-1; j_gene: TRBJ1-3; CDR3aa: CSVEGGKDSGNTIYF
d_gene: TRBD1; v_gene: TRBV5-1; j_gene: TRBJ2-4; CDR3aa: CASSDPGQGNIQYF
d_gene: .; v_gene: TRBV6-5; j_gene: TRBJ1-2; CDR3aa: CASSYSQTNYGYTF
d_gene: .; v_gene: TRBV6-5; j_gene: TRBJ1-5; CDR3aa: CASSYGGSQPQHF
d_gene: .; v_gene: TRBV13; j_gene: TRBJ1-1; CDR3aa: CASSLGGYRDTEAFF
d_gene: .; v_gene: TRBV6-1; j_gene: TRBJ2-4; CDR3aa: CASRLGIQYF
d_gene: TRBD1; v_gene: TRBV6-4; j_gene: TRBJ2-2; CDR3aa: CASSRTGDTGELFF